This paragraph covers one TCR beta chain sequence. The source of the sample is a study of early T cells in non-severe SARS-CoV-2 infection. TCRdb ran MiXCR on the 5' RACE reads and lists one entry per CDR3 protein. Here the sample spans about 36,000 distinct CDR3 sequences, about 6.8% being singletons. The CDR3 is 15 residues long. Unmatched junction bases numbered 9, after V lost 4 bases and J lost 8 bases. The sequence came from an adult who was a healthcare worker with PCR-confirmed SARS-CoV-2 infection or an uninfected control (not recorded which). The sequencing used whole blood, collected at baseline. The rearrangement uses TRBV12-3 or TRBV12-4 and TRBJ2-1; 9 bases are a match to TRBD1. CDR3 sequence: CASSSRDRVIYEQFF. The DNA for the CDR3 is TGTGCCAGCAGTTCCCGGGACAGGGTGATATATGAGCAGTTCTTC.